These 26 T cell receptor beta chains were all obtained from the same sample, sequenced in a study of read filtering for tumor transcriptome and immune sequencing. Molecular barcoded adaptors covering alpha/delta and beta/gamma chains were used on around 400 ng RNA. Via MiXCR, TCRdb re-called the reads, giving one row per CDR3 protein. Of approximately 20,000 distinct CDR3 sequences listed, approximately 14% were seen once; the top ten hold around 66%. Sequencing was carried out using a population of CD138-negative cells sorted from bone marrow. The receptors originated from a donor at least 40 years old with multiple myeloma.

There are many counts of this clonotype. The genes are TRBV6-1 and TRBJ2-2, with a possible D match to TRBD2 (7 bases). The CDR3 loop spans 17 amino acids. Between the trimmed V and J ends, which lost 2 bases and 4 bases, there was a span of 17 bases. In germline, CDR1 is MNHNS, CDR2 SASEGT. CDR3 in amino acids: CASSELGGASPTGELFF. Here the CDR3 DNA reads TGTGCCAGCAGTGAACTTGGGGGGGCTAGTCCCACCGGGGAGCTGTTTTTT.

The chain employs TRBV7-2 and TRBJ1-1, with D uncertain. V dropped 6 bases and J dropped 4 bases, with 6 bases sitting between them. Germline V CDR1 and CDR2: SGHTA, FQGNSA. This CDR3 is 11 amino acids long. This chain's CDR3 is CASRAATEAFF. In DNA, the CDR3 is TGTGCCAGCAGGGCGGCCACTGAAGCTTTCTTT.

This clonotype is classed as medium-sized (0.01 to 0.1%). The CDR3 is CSARIGRLSYNSPLHF. The CDR3 DNA reads as TGCAGTGCTAGGATCGGCCGCCTATCCTATAATTCACCCCTCCACTTT. This rearrangement joins TRBV20-1 to TRBJ1-6, with D unresolved. There are 16 residues in the CDR3. V was pared by 3 bases and J by 1 base, with 13 bases between. Germline CDR1 DFQATT, CDR2 SNEGSKA (reference sequence).

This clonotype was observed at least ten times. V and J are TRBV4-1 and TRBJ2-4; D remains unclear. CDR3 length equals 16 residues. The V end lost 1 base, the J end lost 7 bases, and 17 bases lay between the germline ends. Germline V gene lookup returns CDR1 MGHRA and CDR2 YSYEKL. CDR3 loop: CASSQVRNSWSNIQYF. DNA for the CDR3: TGCGCCAGCAGCCAAGTTAGGAATAGCTGGAGTAACATTCAGTACTTC.

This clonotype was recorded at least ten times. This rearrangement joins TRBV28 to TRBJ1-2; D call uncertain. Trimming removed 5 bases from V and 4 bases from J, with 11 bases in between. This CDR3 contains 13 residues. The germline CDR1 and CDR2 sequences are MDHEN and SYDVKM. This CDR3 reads CASSPGDGYGYTF. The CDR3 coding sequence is TGTGCCAGCAGTCCCGGAGATGGCTATGGCTACACCTTC.

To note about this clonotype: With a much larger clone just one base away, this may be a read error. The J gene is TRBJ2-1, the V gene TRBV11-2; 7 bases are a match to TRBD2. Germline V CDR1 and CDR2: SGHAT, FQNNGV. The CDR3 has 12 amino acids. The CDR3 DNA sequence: TGTGCCAGCAGAGAGGGAGGGGAGAGGGGCCTCTTC. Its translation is CASREGGERGLF.

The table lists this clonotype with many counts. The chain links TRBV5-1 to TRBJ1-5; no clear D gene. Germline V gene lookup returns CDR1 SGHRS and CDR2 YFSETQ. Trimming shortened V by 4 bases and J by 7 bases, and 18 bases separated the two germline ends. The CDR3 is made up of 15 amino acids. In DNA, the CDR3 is TGCGCCAGCAGCCTAACCGGGAACGGAGAACAGCCCCAGCATTTT. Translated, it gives CASSLTGNGEQPQHF.

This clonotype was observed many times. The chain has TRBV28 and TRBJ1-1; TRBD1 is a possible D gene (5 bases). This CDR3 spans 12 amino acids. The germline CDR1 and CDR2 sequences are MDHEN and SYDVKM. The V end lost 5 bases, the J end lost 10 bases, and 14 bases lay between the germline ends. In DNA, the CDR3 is TGTGCCAGCAGTCCTTCATGGGGGGGAGCTTTCTTT. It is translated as CASSPSWGGAFF.

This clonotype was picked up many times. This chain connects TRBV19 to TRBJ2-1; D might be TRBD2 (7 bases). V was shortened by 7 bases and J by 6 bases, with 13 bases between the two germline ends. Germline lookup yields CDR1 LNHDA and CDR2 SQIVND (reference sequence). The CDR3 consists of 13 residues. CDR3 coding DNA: TGTGCCAGTACCCGGGGGGCATTCAATGAGCAGTTCTTC. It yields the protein CASTRGAFNEQFF.

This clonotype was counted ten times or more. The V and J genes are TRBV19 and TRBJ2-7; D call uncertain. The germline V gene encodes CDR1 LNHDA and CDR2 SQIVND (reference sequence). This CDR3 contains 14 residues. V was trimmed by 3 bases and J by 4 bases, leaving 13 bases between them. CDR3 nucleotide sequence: TGTGCCAGTAGTATCAGCGTAAGGGCGTACGAGCAGTACTTC. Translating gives CASSISVRAYEQYF. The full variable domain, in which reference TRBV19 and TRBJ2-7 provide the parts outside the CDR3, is DGGITQSPKYLFRKEGQNVTLSCEQNLNHDAMYWYRQDPGQGLRLIYYSQIVNDFQKGDIAEGYSVSREKKESFPLTVTSAQKNPTAFYLCASSISVRAYEQYFGPGTRLTVT.

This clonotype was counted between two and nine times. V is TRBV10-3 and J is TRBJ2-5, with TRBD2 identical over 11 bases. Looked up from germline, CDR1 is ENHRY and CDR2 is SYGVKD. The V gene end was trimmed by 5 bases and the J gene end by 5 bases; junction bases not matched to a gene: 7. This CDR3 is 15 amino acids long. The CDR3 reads CAISSSGRPGETQYF. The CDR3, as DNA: TGTGCCATCAGTTCTAGCGGGAGGCCCGGTGAGACCCAGTACTTC.

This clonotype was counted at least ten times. The CDR3 spells CSVLPGTGRADTQYF. The CDR3 DNA reads as TGCAGCGTTCTCCCCGGGACAGGGAGGGCAGATACGCAGTATTTT. The chain links TRBV29-1 to TRBJ2-3; 9 bases match TRBD1. The CDR3 runs 15 residues. Germline CDR1 is SQVTM and CDR2 is ANQGSEA. V trimming: 5 bases; J trimming: 4 bases; junction bases outside the gene matches: 10.

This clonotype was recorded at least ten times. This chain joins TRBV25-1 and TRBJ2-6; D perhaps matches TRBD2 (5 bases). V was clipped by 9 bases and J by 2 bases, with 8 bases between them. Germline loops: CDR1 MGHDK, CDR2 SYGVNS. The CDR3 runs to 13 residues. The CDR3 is CASARAGANVLTF. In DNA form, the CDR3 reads TGTGCCAGTGCGAGGGCTGGGGCCAACGTCCTGACTTTC.

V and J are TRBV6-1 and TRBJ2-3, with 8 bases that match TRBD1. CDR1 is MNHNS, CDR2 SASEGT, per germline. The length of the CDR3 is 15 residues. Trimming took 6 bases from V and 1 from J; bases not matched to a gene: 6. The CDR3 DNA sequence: TGTGCCAGCAGCCCCCAGGGACAGGGCACAGATACGCAGTATTTT. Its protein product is CASSPQGQGTDTQYF.

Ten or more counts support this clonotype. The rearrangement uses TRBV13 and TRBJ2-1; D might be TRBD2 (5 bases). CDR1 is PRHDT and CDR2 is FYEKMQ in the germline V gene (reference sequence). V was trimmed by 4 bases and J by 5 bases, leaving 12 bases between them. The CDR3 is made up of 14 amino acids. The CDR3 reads CASSSSVEDNEQFF. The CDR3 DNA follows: TGTGCCAGCAGCTCCAGTGTGGAGGACAATGAGCAGTTCTTC.

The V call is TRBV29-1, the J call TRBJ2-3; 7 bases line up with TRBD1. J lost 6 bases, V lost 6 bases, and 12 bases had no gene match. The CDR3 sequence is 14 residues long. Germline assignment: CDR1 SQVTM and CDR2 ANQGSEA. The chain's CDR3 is CSVVGQSKGDTQYF. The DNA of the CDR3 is TGCAGCGTGGTGGGACAGAGTAAAGGGGATACGCAGTATTTT.

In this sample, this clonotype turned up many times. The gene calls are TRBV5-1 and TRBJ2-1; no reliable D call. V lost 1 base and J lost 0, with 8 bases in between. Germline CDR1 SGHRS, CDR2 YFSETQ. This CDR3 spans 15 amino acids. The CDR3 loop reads CASSLSPSSYNEQFF. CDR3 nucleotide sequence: TGCGCCAGCAGCTTGTCGCCAAGCTCCTACAATGAGCAGTTCTTC.

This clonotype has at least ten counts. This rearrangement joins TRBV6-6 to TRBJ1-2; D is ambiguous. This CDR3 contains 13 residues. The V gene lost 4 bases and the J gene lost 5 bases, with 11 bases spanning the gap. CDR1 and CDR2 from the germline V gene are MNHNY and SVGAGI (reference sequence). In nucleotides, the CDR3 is TGTGCCAGCAGTTTCTTGCCCAATTATGGCTACACCTTC. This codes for CASSFLPNYGYTF.

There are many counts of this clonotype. CDR3 sequence: CSVRARQGSPEAFF. The CDR3 DNA reads as TGCAGCGTGAGGGCCAGACAGGGGAGTCCTGAAGCTTTCTTT. V and J are TRBV29-1 and TRBJ1-1, with TRBD1 identical over 8 bases. Per the germline V gene, CDR1 is SQVTM and CDR2 is ANQGSEA. The CDR3 is 14 amino acids. Trimming at V came to 6 bases and at J to 6 bases, leaving 12 bases not matched to a gene.

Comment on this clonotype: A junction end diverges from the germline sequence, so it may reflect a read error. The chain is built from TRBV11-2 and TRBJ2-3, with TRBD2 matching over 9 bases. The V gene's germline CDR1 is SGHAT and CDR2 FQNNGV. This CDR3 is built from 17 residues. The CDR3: CAISLNSPGLASDTQYF. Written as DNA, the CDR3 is TGTGCCATCAGCCTAAACTCACCGGGACTAGCCTCGGATACGCAGTATTTT.

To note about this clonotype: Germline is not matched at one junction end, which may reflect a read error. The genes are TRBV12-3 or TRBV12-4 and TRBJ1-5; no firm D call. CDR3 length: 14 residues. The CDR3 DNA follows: TGTGCCAGCAGTTTGGGAACTAGCAAACAGCCCCAGCATTTT. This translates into CASSLGTSKQPQHF.

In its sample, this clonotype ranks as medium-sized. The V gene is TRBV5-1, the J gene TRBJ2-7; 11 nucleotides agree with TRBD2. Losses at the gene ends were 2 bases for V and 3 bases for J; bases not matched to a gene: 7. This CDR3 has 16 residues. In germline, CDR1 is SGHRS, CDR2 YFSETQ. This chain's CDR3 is CASSFSLAGEGYEQYF. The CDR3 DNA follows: TGCGCCAGCAGCTTTTCACTAGCGGGAGAAGGCTACGAGCAGTACTTC.

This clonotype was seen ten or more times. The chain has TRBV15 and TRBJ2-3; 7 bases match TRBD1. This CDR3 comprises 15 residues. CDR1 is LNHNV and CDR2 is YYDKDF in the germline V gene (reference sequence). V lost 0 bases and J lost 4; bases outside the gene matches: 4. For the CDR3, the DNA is TGTGCCACCAGCAGAGAGTTAGGGGGCGCAGATACGCAGTATTTT. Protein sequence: CATSRELGGADTQYF.

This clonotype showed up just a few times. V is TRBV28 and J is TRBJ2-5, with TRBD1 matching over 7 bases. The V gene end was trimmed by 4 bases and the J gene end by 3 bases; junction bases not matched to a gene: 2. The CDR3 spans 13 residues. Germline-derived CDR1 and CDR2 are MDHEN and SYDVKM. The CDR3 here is CASSSGQEETQYF. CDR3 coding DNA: TGTGCCAGCAGTTCCGGACAGGAAGAGACCCAGTACTTC.

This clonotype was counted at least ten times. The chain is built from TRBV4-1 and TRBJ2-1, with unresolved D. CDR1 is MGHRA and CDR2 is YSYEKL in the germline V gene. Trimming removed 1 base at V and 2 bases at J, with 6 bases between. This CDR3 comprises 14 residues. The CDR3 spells CASSQVVPYNEQFF. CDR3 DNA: TGCGCCAGCAGCCAAGTAGTGCCCTACAATGAGCAGTTCTTC.

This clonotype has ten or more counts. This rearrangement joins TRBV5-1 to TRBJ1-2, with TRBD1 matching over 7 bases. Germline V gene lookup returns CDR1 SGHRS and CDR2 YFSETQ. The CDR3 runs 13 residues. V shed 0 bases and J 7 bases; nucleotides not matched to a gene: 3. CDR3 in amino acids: CASSLAEGAGYTF. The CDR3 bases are TGCGCCAGCAGCTTGGCCGAGGGGGCTGGCTACACCTTC.